One sample yielded the 23 T cell receptor beta chains listed below, sequenced in a study of metastatic and nonmetastatic thyroid tumors. Before thyroid surgery, none of the patients had received any treatment. Through MiXCR, TCRdb re-clonotyped the PCR reads. The profile shows some 15,000 clones, 25% to 35% of them singletons. Input material: tumor tissue. The origin of the receptors is a male donor with papillary thyroid cancer or a benign thyroid nodule (not recorded which). Some clones in this sample may be carry-over from other donors' samples.

This clone was seen a handful of times. This sequence may be a read error, since a much larger clone differs from it by one base. This CDR3 reads CASSSCTGELFF. The CDR3, as DNA: TGTGCCAGCAGCTCCTGTACCGGGGAGCTGTTTTTT. The chain is built from TRBV11-2 and TRBJ2-2; D is ambiguous. With 4 bases removed from V and 5 bases from J, the gap between germline ends came to 5 bases. The V gene's germline CDR1 is SGHAT and CDR2 FQNNGV. CDR3 length: 12 amino acids.

This clone was picked up many times. This rearrangement joins TRBV6-1 to TRBJ2-7; the match to TRBD1 covers 8 bases. V shed 6 bases, J shed 2 bases, and the junction held 9 bases outside the gene matches. The length of the CDR3 is 15 residues. CDR1 is MNHNS and CDR2 is SASEGT in the germline V gene. The CDR3 region is CASRIRRDRPYEQYF. For the CDR3, the DNA is TGTGCCAGCAGGATTAGGCGGGACAGGCCCTACGAGCAGTACTTC.

The rearrangement uses TRBV6-1 and TRBJ1-1; D remains ambiguous. The length of the CDR3 is 17 residues. The V and J ends lost 5 bases and 0 bases respectively, with 19 bases between them. In germline, CDR1 is MNHNS, CDR2 SASEGT. The CDR3 DNA follows: TGTGCCAGCAGTCCAGTCCGGAAAATACTTATGAACACTGAAGCTTTCTTT. This translates into CASSPVRKILMNTEAFF.

This clone was found many times. The chain uses TRBV5-1 and TRBJ2-5; 8 positions agree with TRBD1. The CDR3 runs to 14 residues. V shed 6 bases, J shed 5 bases, and the junction held 9 bases outside the gene matches. In germline, CDR1 is SGHRS, CDR2 YFSETQ. CDR3: CASTSGQGVETQYF. CDR3 nucleotide sequence: TGCGCCAGCACCTCCGGACAGGGTGTGGAGACCCAGTACTTC. Based on the CDR3 plus reference TRBV5-1 and TRBJ2-5, the full variable domain is KAGVTQTPRYLIKTRGQQVTLSCSPISGHRSVSWYQQTPGQGLQFLFEYFSETQRNKGNFPGRFSGRQFSNSRSEMNVSTLELGDSALYLCASTSGQGVETQYFGPGTRLLVL.

The chain uses TRBV24-1 and TRBJ2-3; 9 nucleotides agree with TRBD2. The CDR3 covers 16 residues. Per the germline V gene, CDR1 is KGHDR and CDR2 is SFDVKD. J lost 5 bases, V lost 0 bases, and 5 bases had no gene match. The CDR3 nucleotides read TGTGCCACCAGTGATTTGGGCGGGGGGGCAGGAGATACGCAGTATTTT. This sequence encodes CATSDLGGGAGDTQYF.

The sample holds many counts of this clone. J is TRBJ1-4 and V is TRBV28, with D possibly being TRBD1 (5 bases). This CDR3 spans 19 amino acids. CDR1 and CDR2 (germline): MDHEN, SYDVKM. The V end was cut by 3 bases, the J end by 8 bases, with 28 bases between. In DNA, the CDR3 is TGTGCCAGCAGTTTCCAGAGCGGTCGAGCTACGGGACGGGGCGAAAAACTGTTTTTT. The encoded protein is CASSFQSGRATGRGEKLFF.

The genes are TRBV27 and TRBJ2-2; 7 bases map to TRBD2. After removal of 2 bases from V and 8 bases from J, the junction contained 8 bases not matched to a gene. From germline, CDR1 is MNHEY and CDR2 SMNVEV (reference sequence). The CDR3 length is 15 residues. The CDR3: CASSLGPSGRGELFF. Written as DNA, the CDR3 is TGTGCCAGCAGTTTAGGGCCTTCCGGGAGGGGGGAGCTGTTTTTT.

This clone is labeled medium-sized. J is TRBJ1-2 and V is TRBV5-1; D may be TRBD1 (5 bases). Germline-derived CDR1 and CDR2 are SGHRS and YFSETQ. This CDR3 spans 15 amino acids. V lost 0 bases to trimming and J lost 4 bases, with 13 bases between them. The CDR3 DNA reads TGCGCCAGCAGCTTGGCGCAGGGTTTTTCCTATGGCTACACCTTC. This gives the protein CASSLAQGFSYGYTF.

Ten or more counts support this clone. The sample carries other DNA sequences with the same CDR3. CDR3 sequence: CASSKGGTEAFF. The CDR3 DNA is TGTGCCAGCAGTAAGGGGGGAACTGAAGCTTTCTTT. J is TRBJ1-1 and V is TRBV28; maybe TRBD1 (6 bases). V lost 5 bases, J lost 5 bases, and 9 bases lay in between. There are 12 residues in the CDR3. Germline-derived CDR1 and CDR2 are MDHEN and SYDVKM.

V usage is TRBV11-2 and J usage is TRBJ2-1, with a tentative D call TRBD2 (6 bases). In germline, CDR1 is SGHAT, CDR2 FQNNGV. The CDR3 covers 16 residues. V was trimmed by 1 base and J by 8 bases, leaving 18 bases between them. For the CDR3, the DNA is TGTGCCAGCAGCTTAGTGGCGGGGTGGGGTGTAGATGAGCAGTTCTTC. Residues: CASSLVAGWGVDEQFF.

This clone was counted ten times or more. This chain links TRBV27 with TRBJ1-5; D might be TRBD1 (5 bases). The germline CDR1 and CDR2 sequences are MNHEY and SMNVEV (reference sequence). CDR3 size: 15 residues. Trimming removed 7 bases from V and 4 bases from J, with 17 bases in between. The DNA of the CDR3 is TGTGCCAGCATCCCTCAGGGACGGTTGAATCAGCCCCAGCATTTT. This translates into CASIPQGRLNQPQHF.

This clone has just a few counts. The V and J genes are TRBV12-3 or TRBV12-4 and TRBJ2-1, with TRBD1 as a possible D gene (6 bases). This CDR3 spans 15 amino acids. Trimming took 5 bases from V and 9 from J, leaving 20 bases between them. The CDR3 region is CASSPITSRGVEQFF. CDR3 nucleotides: TGTGCCAGCAGTCCCATAACCAGCAGGGGTGTTGAGCAGTTCTTC.

This clone has at least ten counts. The chain recombines TRBV20-1 with TRBJ2-1; 8 bases align to TRBD2. From germline, CDR1 is DFQATT and CDR2 SNEGSKA (reference sequence). With V trimmed by 6 bases and J by 5 bases, 12 bases remained unmatched. The CDR3 contains 15 residues. The CDR3 is CSASGGGRSDNEQFF. The CDR3 DNA reads as TGCAGTGCCTCGGGGGGGGGCAGAAGTGACAATGAGCAGTTCTTC.

This clone was observed at least ten times. The V and J genes are TRBV11-2 and TRBJ2-7; no clear D gene. The length of the CDR3 is 11 residues. The germline V gene has CDR1 SGHAT and CDR2 FQNNGV. V lost 1 base and J lost 11, with 9 bases in between. CDR3 DNA: TGTGCCAGCAGCTTAGGGTTCGCGGAGTACTTC. It encodes CASSLGFAEYF.

Worth noting for this clone: The germline gene is not matched at one end of the junction; a read error may be the cause. The chain has TRBV19 and TRBJ1-1; tentatively, D is TRBD1 (5 bases). CDR3 size: 14 residues. Germline V lookup: CDR1 LNHDA, CDR2 SQIVND (reference sequence). CDR3 region: CASRPRWGRTEAYF. CDR3 DNA sequence: TGTGCCAGTAGGCCCCGATGGGGGAGAACTGAAGCTTACTTT.

By share of the sample, this clone is medium-sized (0.01 to 0.1%). As DNA, the CDR3 is TGTGCCAGCAGCTTAGCCCGGGACCCCGAGGCCTATGGCTACACCTTC. Amino acid sequence: CASSLARDPEAYGYTF. The chain employs TRBV7-8 and TRBJ1-2, with D perhaps matching TRBD1 (5 bases). CDR3 size: 16 residues. V gave up 0 bases and J gave up 4 bases, with 15 bases separating them. Per germline, CDR1 SGHVS and CDR2 FQNEAQ.

The genes are TRBV5-1 and TRBJ2-2; a weak D match, TRBD2 (7 bases). Trimming removed 5 bases at V and 7 bases at J, with 24 bases between. Germline loops: CDR1 SGHRS, CDR2 YFSETQ. The CDR3 consists of 17 residues. The CDR3 is CASSQGLHGGLVGELFF. The DNA for the CDR3 is TGCGCCAGCAGTCAAGGACTACACGGGGGGCTCGTCGGGGAGCTGTTTTTT. Full variable domain (missing parts from reference TRBV5-1 and TRBJ2-2): KAGVTQTPRYLIKTRGQQVTLSCSPISGHRSVSWYQQTPGQGLQFLFEYFSETQRNKGNFPGRFSGRQFSNSRSEMNVSTLELGDSALYLCASSQGLHGGLVGELFFGEGSRLTVL.

Worth noting for this clone: An end of the junction differs from the germline gene, which may be a read error. V is TRBV6-2 or TRBV6-3 and J is TRBJ1-1; D possibly corresponds to TRBD1 (6 bases). Germline CDR1 reads MNHEY; CDR2 reads SVGEGT. The CDR3 contains 15 residues. CDR3 sequence (DNA): TGTGCCAGCAGTTACTCCTCCGTCTGGGACACGGAAGCTTGCTTT. Amino acids: CASSYSSVWDTEACF.

This clone has just one count. V usage is TRBV7-2 and J usage is TRBJ2-5, with D possibly being TRBD1 (6 bases). The V gene lost 2 bases and the J gene lost 3 bases, with 16 bases spanning the gap. The germline CDR1 and CDR2 sequences are SGHTA and FQGNSA. This CDR3 spans 16 amino acids. The DNA for the CDR3 is TGTGCCAGCAGCTTACCCCAGTCGACAGGAGAAGAGACCCAGTACTTC. Protein: CASSLPQSTGEETQYF.

This clone appeared a single time. Lacking the conserved final phenylalanine or tryptophan, this CDR3 likely reflects a read error. The chain carries TRBV13 and TRBJ2-4; 7 nucleotides line up with TRBD1. The germline gives CDR1 PRHDT, CDR2 FYEKMQ (reference sequence). This CDR3 is 13 amino acids long. The V gene end was trimmed by 8 bases and the J gene end by 3 bases; junction bases not matched to a gene: 4. CDR3 sequence: CASPRQGKNIQYC. The CDR3 DNA reads TGTGCCAGCCCCAGACAGGGCAAAAACATTCAGTACTGC.

CDR3 loop: CASSLDVAEAFF. The DNA for the CDR3 is TGTGCCAGCAGCTTAGATGTTGCTGAAGCTTTCTTT. The chain is built from TRBV11-2 and TRBJ1-1; D gene ambiguous. The CDR3 length is 12 residues. Trimming shortened V by 0 bases and J by 6 bases, and 5 bases separated the two germline ends. Germline V gene sequence: CDR1 SGHAT, CDR2 FQNNGV.

The chain is built from TRBV4-1 and TRBJ1-2; D not certain. CDR3 length: 14 residues. V was clipped by 0 bases and J by 6 bases, with 11 bases between them. Germline V gene lookup returns CDR1 MGHRA and CDR2 YSYEKL. CDR3 DNA sequence: TGCGCCAGCAGCCAAGAGCGGACTCTTCATGGCTACACCTTC. Protein sequence: CASSQERTLHGYTF.

V and J are TRBV20-1 and TRBJ2-3; 7 bases are shared with TRBD1. Trimming at V came to 5 bases and at J to 2 bases, leaving 10 bases not matched to a gene. The germline V gene encodes CDR1 DFQATT and CDR2 SNEGSKA (reference sequence). This CDR3 comprises 15 residues. CDR3 amino acids: CSAPMTGLLTDTQYF. CDR3 in DNA: TGCAGTGCTCCTATGACAGGGCTTCTCACAGATACGCAGTATTTT.